The clone carrying this T cell receptor beta chain was detected once. The antigen is undetermined. The data were produced by immunoSEQ multiplex PCR, yet TCRdb's version contains in-frame clones alone and is incomplete. This sample has some 120,000 clones, with around four fifths found just once. V lost 0 bases, J lost 5 bases, and 12 bases lay in between. The CDR3 contains 15 residues. Per the germline V gene, CDR1 is SGHTA and CDR2 is FQGNSA. These data come from a study of identifying expanded T cells in peripheral blood. Study-level findings and limits: Across healthy donors, higher total template counts meant significantly greater approximately two-week count variance.

The chain carries TRBV7-2 and TRBJ2-3, with D unclear. The specimen was blood. The sequence was obtained from a person aged 18 to 75 in good health. Here the CDR3 DNA reads TGTGCCAGCAGCTTAGCCGGGCTATGGAAAGATACGCAGTATTTT. Translated: CASSLAGLWKDTQYF.